A single sample gave rise to the 5 T cell receptor beta chains below, sequenced in a study of blood T cell repertoires in COVID-19. TCRdb's copy holds only in-frame clones and misses some; the assay was immunoSEQ multiplex PCR. This sample has approximately 240,000 clones, with approximately 80% found just once. Specimen: peripheral blood. The source is a woman aged 40 to 50 with active or convalescent COVID-19.

The CDR3 here is CASSSRTGNTEAFF. The CDR3 DNA sequence: TGTGCCAGCAGTTCCAGGACAGGGAACACTGAAGCTTTCTTT. The chain carries TRBV27 and TRBJ1-1, with 7 bases matching TRBD1. The CDR3 extends over 14 amino acids. Germline V gives CDR1 MNHEY, CDR2 SMNVEV (reference sequence). Unmatched junction bases numbered 3, after V lost 4 bases and J lost 1 base.

The chain recombines TRBV6-5 with TRBJ2-1; the D gene is possibly TRBD2 (7 bases). The ends were cut back, 11 bases at V and 6 bases at J, with 20 bases in the middle. Germline CDR1 reads MNHEY; CDR2 reads SVGAGI. This CDR3 region has 14 residues. CDR3 bases: TGTGCCGGGGGGGCCGCAGAGGGTCCCAATGAGCAGTTCTTC. This gives the protein CAGGAAEGPNEQFF.

The V gene is TRBV10-3, the J gene TRBJ2-3, with 9 bases that match TRBD2. The CDR3 has 15 residues. V was clipped by 8 bases and J by 7 bases; unmatched bases: 13. Germline lookup yields CDR1 ENHRY and CDR2 SYGVKD. The CDR3 DNA reads TGTGCCATCGCTACCCGGCCTAGCGGGGAGAATACGCAGTATTTT. Translation: CAIATRPSGENTQYF.

The chain carries TRBV5-1 and TRBJ2-5; TRBD2 might be the D (6 bases). CDR1 and CDR2 from the germline V gene are SGHRS and YFSETQ. Trimming removed 4 bases from V and 0 bases from J, with 10 bases in between. The CDR3 has 14 amino acids. CDR3 sequence (DNA): TGCGCCAGCAGCCCCCGGGACTACCAAGAGACCCAGTACTTC. As protein: CASSPRDYQETQYF.

This sequence joins TRBV11-2 and TRBJ1-2, with D unclear. Per germline, CDR1 SGHAT and CDR2 FQNNGV. The CDR3 totals 14 residues. V dropped 0 bases and J dropped 4 bases, with 9 bases sitting between them. The CDR3 coding sequence is TGTGCCAGCAGCTTAGATGGGGAGGGCTATGGCTACACCTTC. Translating gives CASSLDGEGYGYTF.